The entry that follows covers one T cell receptor beta chain sequence. This clonotype was seen repeatedly, ten times or more. Its antigen is not yet known. Base qualities were left out, and no much larger clone turns up one base away. A case-control design nested within a healthcare worker cohort in London, UK, was used, with weekly nasopharyngeal swab PCR tests and blood sampling performed. Between 23 and 31 March 2020, the week of the UK lockdown, healthcare workers were enrolled and then followed up weekly for as long as 16 weeks. The sample comes from a study of early T cells in non-severe SARS-CoV-2 infection (TCRdb year 2021). Regarding the complete study: TCR sequencing used bulk RNA from unsorted whole blood, so alpha and beta chains could not be paired.

The library was produced with 5' RACE. The run used a NextSeq 500. Unique molecular identifiers were attached to individual cDNA molecules in the TCR library protocol so that sequencing error and PCR bias could be corrected. TCR alpha and beta chains were both sequenced, and the abundances of alpha and beta sequences in each sample were closely correlated with each other. Per the authors' processing: Decombinator V4 was used to perform V gene, J gene and CDR3 annotation of TCR sequences. TCRs were defined as expanded if a significant change between any two time points was detected under a Poisson model with p below 0.0001. Abundances of TCRs were expressed as counts per million after normalisation to the total number of TCRs sequenced in each sample. MAIT TCRs were defined by TRAV1-2 paired with TRAJ12, TRAJ20 or TRAJ33, and iNKT TCRs by TRAV10 paired with TRAJ18. VDJdb, accessed on 1 November 2021, was searched for TCRs annotated for CMV, EBV and SARS-CoV-2, and TCRs annotated for more than one antigen were excluded. The raw public reads went through TCRdb reprocessing: fastp at Q25, MiXCR clone calling, in-frame beta chains kept. CDR3 protein sequences are deduplicated, and each keeps its most common genes and DNA. It is TCRdb's table, rather than the study itself, that gives the V and J calls and clone size. The sample yields 40,000 to 55,000 distinct CDR3 sequences; 12% were counted once. The top ten clones comprise approximately 16% of the sample.

CDR1 and CDR2 were assigned from the germline V gene (reference sequence) as LNHNV and YYDKDF. V loses 8 bases, J loses 5 bases, and the germline ends lie 15 bases apart. The cysteine opens and the phenylalanine closes a CDR3 of 14 amino acids. The CDR3 DNA has 42 bases and is translated from base 1. The full study reports these points: VDJdb matching was skewed toward anti-spike CD8 responses and likely underestimated virus-specific expansions, missing private and CD4 specificities.

The chain links TRBV15 with TRBJ1-4; no D gene call is confident. Sequenced material: whole blood. The clonotype comes from an adult who was a healthcare worker with PCR-confirmed SARS-CoV-2 infection or an uninfected control (not recorded which). The CDR3 is CATRPGQPNEKLFF. The DNA sequence is as follows: TGTGCCACCCGCCCTGGGCAGCCGAATGAAAAACTGTTTTTT.